This entry is about one T cell receptor (beta chain). Its antigen is currently unknown. Together with a sample-barcoded 5' primer, a J-beta primer mix was included in a second PCR lasting roughly 6 to 12 cycles. A template-switch adaptor that had 12 random nucleotides put a tag on each cDNA molecule. TCRdb reanalysed the 5' RACE reads using MiXCR and keeps one entry per CDR3 protein. The sample has about 640,000 distinct CDR3 sequences; around 54% are singletons. The sample originates from a study of blood T cells in healthy people across ages. Study-level results: As age increased, TCR beta diversity per million T cells fell in a roughly linear fashion.

Between the trimmed V and J ends, which lost 6 bases and 3 bases, there was a span of 12 bases. The germline gives CDR1 LNHDA, CDR2 SQIVND (reference sequence). The CDR3 contains 14 residues. Every participating donor contributed roughly 10 milliliters of peripheral blood through a draw. Isolation per sample recovered at least 7 million PBMCs. The clonotype originates from a man aged 55 to 69 in good health. Source material: blood. The gene calls are TRBV19 and TRBJ2-4; the D gene is possibly TRBD2 (5 bases). The CDR3: CASRETAVKNIQYF. The CDR3 DNA follows: TGTGCCAGTAGGGAAACAGCGGTCAAAAACATTCAGTACTTC.